This TCR beta chain was observed in a study of blood T cells in healthy people across ages. This clonotype was seen repeatedly, ten times or more. The second PCR ran about 6 to 12 cycles with a sample-barcoded 5' primer and J-beta primers. Using its own MiXCR run on the 5' RACE reads, TCRdb lists one record per CDR3 protein. The sample has approximately 810,000 distinct CDR3 sequences; under 35% are singletons. This clonotype was obtained from a woman of 80 years or more in good health. Sequences were obtained from blood.

The CDR3 protein is CSARVASWGQFF. The CDR3 DNA reads TGCAGTGCTAGAGTGGCCAGCTGGGGGCAGTTCTTC. The chain links TRBV20-1 to TRBJ2-1; no clear D gene. Germline lookup yields CDR1 DFQATT and CDR2 SNEGSKA (reference sequence). Trimming cost V 1 base and J 12 bases, with 13 bases left between them. The CDR3 has 12 amino acids.